This is a list of T cell receptor beta chains from one sample in a study of shared T cell receptors in the human thymus. This table comes from immunoSEQ multiplex PCR, and its TCRdb copy is limited to in-frame clones, with some not included. The sample comprises around 730,000 clones, approximately 83% of which are singletons, and more than 0.008% rests with the top ten. In addition, the sample was reused for a study of human thymus T cells.

The sequenced sample consisted of thymocytes. The receptor source for this set is a girl under two years old with a congenital heart defect. CDR3s include the opening cysteine and the closing phenylalanine or tryptophan. The D gene is left open where the match is weak. Only some rows state a clone size, as once, few, many or a class for expanded clones.

once | TRBJ2-7 | TRBD1 | TRBV4-1 | 18 | TGCGCCAGCAGCCAAGCAGTAAATTACCGACAGGGCGGCAACGAGCAGTACTTC | CASSQAVNYRQGGNEQYF
- | TRBJ1-1 | - | TRBV27 | 16 | TGTGCCAGCAGTTTATCCACAACGGCGGGGGACACTGAAGCTTTCTTT | CASSLSTTAGDTEAFF
- | TRBJ2-1 | - | TRBV7-9 | 17 | TGTGCCAGCAGCTTAGCCGACCTGTGGGGGCCCCATGGGGAGCAGTTCTTC | CASSLADLWGPHGEQFF
- | TRBJ1-5 | TRBD1 | TRBV6-4 | 15 | TGTGCCAGCAGATCCCATCAGGGGGCCTTACAGCCCCAGCATTTT | CASRSHQGALQPQHF
few | TRBJ1-5 | TRBD1 | TRBV30 | 17 | TGTGCCTGGAGTGTGGGGGACAGACGAGGTCCCAATCAGCCCCAGCATTTT | CAWSVGDRRGPNQPQHF
- | TRBJ1-2 | TRBD1 | TRBV19 | 16 | TGTGCCAGTAGTATCCCCTCGGACAGGGGTAACTATGGCTACACCTTC | CASSIPSDRGNYGYTF
- | TRBJ2-2 | TRBD2 | TRBV5-1 | 15 | TGCGCCAGCAGGGGACTAGCGGGGAACACCGGGGAGCTGTTTTTT | CASRGLAGNTGELFF
- | TRBJ1-2 | - | TRBV9 | 14 | TGTGCCAGCAGCGACGGACAGCGGCACTATGGCTACACCTTC | CASSDGQRHYGYTF
- | TRBJ2-5 | - | TRBV18 | 14 | TGTGCCAGCTCACCGACAGGTTCCAGGGAGACCCAGTACTTC | CASSPTGSRETQYF
- | TRBJ2-7 | TRBD1 | TRBV7-2 | 14 | TGTGCCAGCAGCCCCCAGACAGGGCCCTACGAGCAGTACTTC | CASSPQTGPYEQYF
- | TRBJ2-7 | - | TRBV5-6 | 17 | TGTGCCAGCAGCTTGTCAACCGGGACACCGGGGCTATACGAGCAGTACTTC | CASSLSTGTPGLYEQYF
- | TRBJ2-2 | - | TRBV9 | 12 | TGTGCCAGCAGCGACGGCACCGGGGAGCTGTTTTTT | CASSDGTGELFF
- | TRBJ1-1 | TRBD1 | TRBV6-1 | 16 | TGTGCCAGCAGTGAAGATCGGCCGGGACAGGGCCCGGAAGCTTTCTTT | CASSEDRPGQGPEAFF
- | TRBJ1-6 | - | TRBV14 | 16 | TGTGCCAGCAGCCCGCCCTTGAGGGAGGGAAATTCACCCCTCCACTTT | CASSPPLREGNSPLHF
- | TRBJ1-3 | - | TRBV6-5 | 13 | TGTGCCAGCAGTTCAACGGGGGGAAACACCATATATTTT | CASSSTGGNTIYF